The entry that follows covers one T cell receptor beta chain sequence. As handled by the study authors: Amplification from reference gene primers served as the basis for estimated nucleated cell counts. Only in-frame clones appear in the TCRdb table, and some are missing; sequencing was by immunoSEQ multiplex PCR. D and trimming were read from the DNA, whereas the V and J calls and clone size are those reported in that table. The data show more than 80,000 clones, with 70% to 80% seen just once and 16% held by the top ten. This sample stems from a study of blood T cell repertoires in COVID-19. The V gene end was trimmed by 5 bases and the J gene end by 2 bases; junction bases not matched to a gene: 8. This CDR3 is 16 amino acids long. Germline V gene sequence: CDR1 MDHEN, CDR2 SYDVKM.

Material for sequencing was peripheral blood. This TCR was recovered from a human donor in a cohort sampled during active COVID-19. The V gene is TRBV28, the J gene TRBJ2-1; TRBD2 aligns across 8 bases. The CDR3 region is CASSLSTSGAYNEQFF. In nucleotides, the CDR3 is TGTGCCAGCAGTCTAAGTACTAGCGGTGCCTACAATGAGCAGTTCTTC. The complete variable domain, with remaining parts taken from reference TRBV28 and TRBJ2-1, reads DVKVTQSSRYLVKRTGEKVFLECVQDMDHENMFWYRQDPGLGLRLIYFSYDVKMKEKGDIPEGYSVSREKKERFSLILESASTNQTSMYLCASSLSTSGAYNEQFFGPGTRLTVL.